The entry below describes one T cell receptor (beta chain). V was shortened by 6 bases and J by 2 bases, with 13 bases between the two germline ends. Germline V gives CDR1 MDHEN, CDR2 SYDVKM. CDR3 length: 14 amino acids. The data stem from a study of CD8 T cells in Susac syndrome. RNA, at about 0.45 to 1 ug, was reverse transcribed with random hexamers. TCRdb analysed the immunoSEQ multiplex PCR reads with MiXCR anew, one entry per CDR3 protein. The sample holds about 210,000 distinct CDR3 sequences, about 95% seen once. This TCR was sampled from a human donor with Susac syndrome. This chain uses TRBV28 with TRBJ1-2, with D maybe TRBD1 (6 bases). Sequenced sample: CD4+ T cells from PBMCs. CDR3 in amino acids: CASRRDTANYGYTF. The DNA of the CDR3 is TGTGCCAGCAGACGGGACACCGCCAACTATGGCTACACCTTC.